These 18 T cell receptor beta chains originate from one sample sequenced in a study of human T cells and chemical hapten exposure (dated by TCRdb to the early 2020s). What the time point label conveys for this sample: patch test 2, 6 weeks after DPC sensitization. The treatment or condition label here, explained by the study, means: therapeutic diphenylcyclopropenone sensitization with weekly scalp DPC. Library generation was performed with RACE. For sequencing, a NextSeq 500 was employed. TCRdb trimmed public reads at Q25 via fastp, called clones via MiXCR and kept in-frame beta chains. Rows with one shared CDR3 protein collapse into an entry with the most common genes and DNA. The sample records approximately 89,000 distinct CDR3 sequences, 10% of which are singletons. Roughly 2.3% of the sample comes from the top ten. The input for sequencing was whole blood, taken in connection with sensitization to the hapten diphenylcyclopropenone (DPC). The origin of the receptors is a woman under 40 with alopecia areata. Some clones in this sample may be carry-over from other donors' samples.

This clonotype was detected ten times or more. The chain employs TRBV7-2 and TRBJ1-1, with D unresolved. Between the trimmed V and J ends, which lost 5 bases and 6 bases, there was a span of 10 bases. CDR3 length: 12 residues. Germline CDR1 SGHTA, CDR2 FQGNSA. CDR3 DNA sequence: TGTGCCAGCAGCATAGTCAGGTCTGAAGCTTTCTTT. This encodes CASSIVRSEAFF.

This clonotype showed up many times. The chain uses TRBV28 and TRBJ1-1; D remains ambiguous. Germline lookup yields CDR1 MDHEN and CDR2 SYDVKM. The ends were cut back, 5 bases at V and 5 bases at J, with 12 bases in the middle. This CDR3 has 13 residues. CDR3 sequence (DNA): TGTGCCAGCAGTCCACCCTTAGAAACTGAAGCTTTCTTT. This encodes CASSPPLETEAFF.

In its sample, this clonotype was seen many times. The CDR3: CASSPLSDPRFYMGYTF. The CDR3 bases are TGTGCCAGCAGTCCCCTCAGTGACCCTCGCTTCTATATGGGCTACACCTTC. This sequence joins TRBV28 and TRBJ1-2; D gene uncertain. Germline V gene lookup returns CDR1 MDHEN and CDR2 SYDVKM. Trimming removed 5 bases from V and 8 bases from J, with 27 bases in between. The CDR3 is 17 amino acids.

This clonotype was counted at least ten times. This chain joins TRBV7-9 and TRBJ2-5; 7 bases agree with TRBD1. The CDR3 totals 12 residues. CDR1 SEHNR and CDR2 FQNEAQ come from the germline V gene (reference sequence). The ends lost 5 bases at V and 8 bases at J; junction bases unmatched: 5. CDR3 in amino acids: CASSGRTGTQYF. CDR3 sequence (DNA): TGTGCCAGCAGCGGGCGGACAGGCACCCAGTACTTC. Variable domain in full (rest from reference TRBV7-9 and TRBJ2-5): DTGVSQNPRHKITKRGQNVTFRCDPISEHNRLYWYRQTLGQGPEFLTYFQNEAQLEKSRLLSDRFSAERPKGSFSTLEIQRTEQGDSAMYLCASSGRTGTQYFGPGTRLLVL.

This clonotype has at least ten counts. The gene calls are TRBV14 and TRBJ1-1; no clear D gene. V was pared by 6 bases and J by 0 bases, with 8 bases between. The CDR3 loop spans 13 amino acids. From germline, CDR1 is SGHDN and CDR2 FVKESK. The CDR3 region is CASSYGVNTEAFF. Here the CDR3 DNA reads TGTGCCAGCAGTTACGGGGTGAACACTGAAGCTTTCTTT.

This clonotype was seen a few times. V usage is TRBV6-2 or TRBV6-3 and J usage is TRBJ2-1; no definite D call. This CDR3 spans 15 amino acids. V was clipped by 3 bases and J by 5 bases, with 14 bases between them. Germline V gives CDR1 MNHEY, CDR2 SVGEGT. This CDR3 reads CASSYMVEANNEQFF. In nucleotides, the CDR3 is TGTGCCAGCAGTTATATGGTAGAGGCGAACAATGAGCAGTTCTTC.

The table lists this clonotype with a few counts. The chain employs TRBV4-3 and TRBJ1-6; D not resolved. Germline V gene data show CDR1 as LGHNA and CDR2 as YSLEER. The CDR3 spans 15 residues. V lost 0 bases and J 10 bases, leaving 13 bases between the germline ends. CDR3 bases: TGCGCCAGCAGCCAAGAACGGGTATCCTGGTCACCCCTCCACTTT. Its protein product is CASSQERVSWSPLHF.

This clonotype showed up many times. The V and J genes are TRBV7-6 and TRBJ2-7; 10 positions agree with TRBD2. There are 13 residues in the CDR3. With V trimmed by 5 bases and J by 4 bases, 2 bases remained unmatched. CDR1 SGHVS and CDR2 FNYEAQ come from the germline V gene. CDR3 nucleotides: TGTGCCAGCAGCAAACTAGCGGGATACGAGCAGTACTTC. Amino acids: CASSKLAGYEQYF.

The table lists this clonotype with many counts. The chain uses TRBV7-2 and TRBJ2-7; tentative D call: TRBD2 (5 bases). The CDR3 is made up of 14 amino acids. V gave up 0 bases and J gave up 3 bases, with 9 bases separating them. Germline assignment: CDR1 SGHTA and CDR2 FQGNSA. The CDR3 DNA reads TGTGCCAGCAGCTTAGCACCGGGGTACTACGAGCAGTACTTC. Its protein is CASSLAPGYYEQYF.

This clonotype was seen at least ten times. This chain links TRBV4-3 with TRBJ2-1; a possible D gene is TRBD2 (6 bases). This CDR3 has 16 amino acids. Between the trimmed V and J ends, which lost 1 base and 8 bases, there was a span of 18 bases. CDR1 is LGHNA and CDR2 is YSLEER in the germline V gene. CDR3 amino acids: CASSQAPGGAGHEQFF. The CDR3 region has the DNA TGCGCCAGCAGCCAAGCCCCAGGCGGGGCAGGGCATGAGCAGTTCTTC.

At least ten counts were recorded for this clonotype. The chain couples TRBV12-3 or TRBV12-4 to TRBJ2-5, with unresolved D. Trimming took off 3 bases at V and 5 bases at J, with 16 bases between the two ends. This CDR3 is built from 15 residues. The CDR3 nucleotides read TGTGCCAGCAGTTTCTTCTCTGGGTCTGCGGAGACCCAGTACTTC. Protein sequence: CASSFFSGSAETQYF.

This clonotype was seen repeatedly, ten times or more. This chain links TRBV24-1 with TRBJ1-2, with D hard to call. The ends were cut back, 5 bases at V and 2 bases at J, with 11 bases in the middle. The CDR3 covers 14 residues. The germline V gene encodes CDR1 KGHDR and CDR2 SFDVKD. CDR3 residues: CATSAGDRNYGYTF. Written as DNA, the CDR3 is TGTGCCACCAGTGCCGGAGATAGGAACTATGGCTACACCTTC.

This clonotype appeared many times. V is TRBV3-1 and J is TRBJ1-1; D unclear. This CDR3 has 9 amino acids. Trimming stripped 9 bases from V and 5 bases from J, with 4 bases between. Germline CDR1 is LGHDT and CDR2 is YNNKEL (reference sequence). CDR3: CARGTEAFF. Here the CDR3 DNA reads TGTGCCAGAGGGACTGAAGCTTTCTTT.

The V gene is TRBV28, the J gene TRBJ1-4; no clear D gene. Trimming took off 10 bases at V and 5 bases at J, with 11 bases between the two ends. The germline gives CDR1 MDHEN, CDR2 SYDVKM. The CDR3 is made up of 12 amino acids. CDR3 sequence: CATENRNEKLFF. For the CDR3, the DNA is TGTGCCACCGAAAACCGGAATGAAAAACTGTTTTTT.

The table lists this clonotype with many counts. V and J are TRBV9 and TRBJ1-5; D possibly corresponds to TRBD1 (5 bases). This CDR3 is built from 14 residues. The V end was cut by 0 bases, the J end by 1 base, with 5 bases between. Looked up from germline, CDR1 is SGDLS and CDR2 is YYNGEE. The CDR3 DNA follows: TGTGCCAGCAGCGTAGAGGGGAGCAATCAGCCCCAGCATTTT. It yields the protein CASSVEGSNQPQHF.

In DNA, the CDR3 is TGTGCCAGCAGTCAAGACAGATTAGAGACCCAGTACTTC. Translated, it gives CASSQDRLETQYF. The V and J genes are TRBV12-3 or TRBV12-4 and TRBJ2-5; possible D gene TRBD1, 5 bases. The CDR3 runs to 13 residues. V was cut by 5 bases and J by 4 bases, with 11 bases left in between.

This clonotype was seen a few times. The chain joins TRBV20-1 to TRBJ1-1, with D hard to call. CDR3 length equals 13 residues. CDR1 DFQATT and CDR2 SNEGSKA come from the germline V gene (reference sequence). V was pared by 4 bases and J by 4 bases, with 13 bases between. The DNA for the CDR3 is TGCAGTGCTATAGGACCCCTCAGCACTGAAGCTTTCTTT. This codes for CSAIGPLSTEAFF.

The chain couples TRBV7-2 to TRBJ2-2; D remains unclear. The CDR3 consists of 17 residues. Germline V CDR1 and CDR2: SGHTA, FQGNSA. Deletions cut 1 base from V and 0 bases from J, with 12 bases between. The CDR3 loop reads CASSLGRARTNTGELFF. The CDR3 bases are TGTGCCAGCAGCTTAGGCCGGGCTAGAACGAACACCGGGGAGCTGTTTTTT.